Shown below are 21 T cell receptor beta chains from a single sample sequenced in a study of blood T cell repertoires in COVID-19. Sequencing was performed with immunoSEQ multiplex PCR; in TCRdb, only in-frame clones are kept and a portion is missing. The sample carries just over 150,000 clones, 92% recorded once. Sequences were obtained from peripheral blood. Receptor source: a man aged 30 to 45 with COVID-19, enrolled during active disease.

This chain joins TRBV21-1 and TRBJ2-3; the table's D call, TRBD2, has no DNA check behind it. TRBV21-1 is a known pseudogene. CDR3 size: 16 residues. The chain's CDR3 is CASSKGGERSTDTQYF. The CDR3, as DNA: TGTGCCAGCAGCAAAGGGGGAGAAAGAAGCACAGATACGCAGTATTTT.

J is TRBJ1-1 and V is TRBV4-2; TRBD1 might be the D (5 bases). Trimming took off 4 bases at V and 1 base at J, with 16 bases between the two ends. The CDR3 extends over 16 amino acids. Germline V gene sequence: CDR1 LGHNA, CDR2 YNFKEQ. In nucleotides, the CDR3 is TGTGCCAGCAGCCCCGGAAGTGTAGGGGAGAACACTGAAGCTTTCTTT. Protein sequence: CASSPGSVGENTEAFF.

This chain links TRBV7-3 with TRBJ2-2, with a possible D match to TRBD2 (6 bases). Trimming left V 2 bases short and J 0 bases short, with 7 bases between. The CDR3 extends over 15 amino acids. The germline V gene has CDR1 SGHTA and CDR2 FQGTGA. CDR3 DNA: TGTGCCAGCAGCTTAGGGGGGTCGAACACCGGGGAGCTGTTTTTT. Translation: CASSLGGSNTGELFF.

The V gene is TRBV29-1, the J gene TRBJ2-7; 9 bases map to TRBD2. The V gene end was trimmed by 4 bases and the J gene end by 0 bases; junction bases not matched to a gene: 4. Germline V gene lookup returns CDR1 SQVTM and CDR2 ANQGSEA. The CDR3 is 14 residues long. Written as DNA, the CDR3 is TGCAGCGTTGTATTAGCGGGGGCCTCCTACGAGCAGTACTTC. It translates to CSVVLAGASYEQYF.

V is TRBV5-1 and J is TRBJ2-3, with D perhaps TRBD2 (6 bases). V was cut by 0 bases and J by 1 base, with 12 bases left in between. The CDR3 contains 16 residues. Per the germline V gene, CDR1 is SGHRS and CDR2 is YFSETQ. The DNA of the CDR3 is TGCGCCAGCAGCTTGGAATCTCGCGGGGGCACAGATACGCAGTATTTT. It encodes CASSLESRGGTDTQYF.

The chain recombines TRBV4-2 with TRBJ1-2; D is unclear. This CDR3 spans 15 amino acids. CDR1 and CDR2 from the germline V gene are LGHNA and YNFKEQ. V gave up 3 bases and J gave up 0 bases, with 11 bases separating them. The CDR3 region is CASSHSAEANYGYTF. The CDR3 DNA reads as TGTGCCAGCAGCCATAGCGCGGAAGCTAACTATGGCTACACCTTC.

V and J are TRBV24-1 and TRBJ1-2, with a tentative D call TRBD1 (6 bases). In germline, CDR1 is KGHDR, CDR2 SFDVKD. V was trimmed by 7 bases and J by 8 bases, leaving 13 bases between them. The CDR3 loop spans 12 amino acids. CDR3 bases: TGTGCCACCAGGGGTACAGGGAAGGGCTACACCTTC. Translated, it gives CATRGTGKGYTF.

This chain links TRBV7-3 with TRBJ2-1; 13 nucleotides agree with TRBD2. CDR1 is SGHTA and CDR2 is FQGTGA in the germline V gene. This CDR3 has 15 residues. With 0 bases clipped from V and 7 bases from J, the junction kept 0 bases outside the gene matches. CDR3 in amino acids: CASSLTGLAGNEQFF. The CDR3 DNA reads TGTGCCAGCAGCTTAACGGGACTAGCGGGAAATGAGCAGTTCTTC.

This clone was seen just once. The chain employs TRBV29-1 and TRBJ2-2, with 8 bases matching TRBD2. This CDR3 has 12 residues. The V gene's germline CDR1 is SQVTM and CDR2 ANQGSEA. J was trimmed by 8 bases and V by 6 bases; bases with no gene match: 5. The CDR3, as DNA: TGCAGCGTCTCGGGGGGGACTGGGGAGCTGTTTTTT. Amino acids: CSVSGGTGELFF.

This chain links TRBV6-2 or TRBV6-3 with TRBJ2-5, with 8 bases that match TRBD1. This CDR3 is 17 amino acids long. CDR1 is MNHEY, CDR2 SVGEGT, per germline. Unmatched junction bases numbered 16, after V lost 5 bases and J lost 5 bases. The chain's CDR3 is CASSPDGDRRYVETQYF. The CDR3 DNA reads TGTGCCAGCAGTCCCGATGGGGACAGGCGATATGTTGAGACCCAGTACTTC.

The chain uses TRBV9 and TRBJ1-2, with 8 positions matching TRBD1. V lost 0 bases to trimming and J lost 2 bases; unmatched junction nucleotides: 3. The length of the CDR3 is 15 residues. Germline V CDR1 and CDR2: SGDLS, YYNGEE. CDR3 residues: CASSVGTGRNYGYTF. The CDR3 nucleotides read TGTGCCAGCAGCGTAGGGACAGGGAGAAACTATGGCTACACCTTC. Using reference TRBV9 and TRBJ1-2 for the parts outside the CDR3, the full variable domain is DSGVTQTPKHLITATGQRVTLRCSPRSGDLSVYWYQQSLDQGLQFLIQYYNGEERAKGNILERFSAQQFPDLHSELNLSSLELGDSALYFCASSVGTGRNYGYTFGSGTRLTVV.

V and J are TRBV27 and TRBJ1-3; D gene unclear. V lost 4 bases to trimming and J lost 0 bases, with 4 bases between them. The germline CDR1 and CDR2 sequences are MNHEY and SMNVEV (reference sequence). There are 13 residues in the CDR3. This chain's CDR3 is CASSSYSGNTIYF. The CDR3 nucleotides are TGTGCCAGCAGTTCCTACTCTGGAAACACCATATATTTT.

About this clone: This sample includes further DNA sequences coding for the same CDR3. V usage is TRBV4-3 and J usage is TRBJ2-3; D not resolved. This CDR3 spans 15 amino acids. Germline CDR1 is LGHNA and CDR2 is YSLEER. Trimming pared 0 bases from V and 0 bases from J, leaving 7 bases between. The CDR3 region has the DNA TGCGCCAGCAGCCAAGACAGGCGCAGCACAGATACGCAGTATTTT. As protein: CASSQDRRSTDTQYF.

The genes are TRBV19 and TRBJ1-2, with 10 bases matching TRBD1. The CDR3 sequence is 13 residues long. V lost 5 bases and J lost 6; bases outside the gene matches: 3. From germline, CDR1 is LNHDA and CDR2 SQIVND (reference sequence). In nucleotides, the CDR3 is TGTGCCAGTAGTGCTGGGACAGGGGATGGCTACACCTTC. Translation gives CASSAGTGDGYTF.

The V gene is TRBV7-2, the J gene TRBJ1-1, with D uncertain. The V gene's germline CDR1 is SGHTA and CDR2 FQGNSA. This CDR3 comprises 14 residues. V lost 8 bases and J lost 1, with 14 bases in between. The CDR3 region is CASRAPGWNTEAFF. The CDR3 DNA sequence: TGTGCCAGCCGGGCCCCGGGATGGAACACTGAAGCTTTCTTT.

CDR3 loop: CASSPDRGRPYGYTF. The CDR3, as DNA: TGTGCCAGCAGTCCCGACAGGGGGCGCCCCTATGGCTACACCTTC. The chain links TRBV6-6 to TRBJ1-2; 10 bases are shared with TRBD1. The V gene end was trimmed by 5 bases and the J gene end by 4 bases; junction bases not matched to a gene: 7. The CDR3 extends over 15 amino acids. In germline, CDR1 is MNHNY, CDR2 SVGAGI (reference sequence).

The chain combines TRBV19 with TRBJ2-2; D unresolved. Per germline, CDR1 LNHDA and CDR2 SQIVND (reference sequence). The CDR3 has 15 residues. V dropped 6 bases and J dropped 0 bases, with 11 bases sitting between them. In DNA, the CDR3 is TGTGCCAGTAGGAAAGGAGCCGCGAACACCGGGGAGCTGTTTTTT. Residues: CASRKGAANTGELFF.

The chain has TRBV18 and TRBJ1-6; D is uncertain. V was pared by 0 bases and J by 10 bases, with 22 bases between. CDR3 length: 18 amino acids. CDR1 KGHSH and CDR2 LQKENI come from the germline V gene. CDR3 coding DNA: TGTGCCAGCTCACCACCGGGTAGTGGAGTCCTCCTAGAATCACCCCTCCACTTT. It is translated as CASSPPGSGVLLESPLHF.

This clone was counted once. The chain employs TRBV19 and TRBJ2-2; D ambiguous. Germline assignment: CDR1 LNHDA and CDR2 SQIVND (reference sequence). CDR3 size: 16 residues. Trimming shortened V by 5 bases and J by 4 bases, and 17 bases separated the two germline ends. The CDR3 sequence: CASSRPLGVITGELFF. The CDR3 DNA sequence: TGTGCCAGTAGTCGCCCCCTAGGAGTTATCACCGGGGAGCTGTTTTTT.

The chain carries TRBV5-1 and TRBJ1-2, with 9 bases fitting TRBD1. This CDR3 comprises 13 residues. J was trimmed by 9 bases and V by 4 bases; bases with no gene match: 7. Per germline, CDR1 SGHRS and CDR2 YFSETQ. In nucleotides, the CDR3 is TGCGCCAGCAGCCTGGGACAGGGACGAAGCTACACCTTC. Encoded protein: CASSLGQGRSYTF.

In DNA form, the CDR3 reads TGCAGCGTTGAAGACGGCAGGGAGGGGACTAATGAAAAACTGTTTTTT. Translated, it gives CSVEDGREGTNEKLFF. The chain combines TRBV29-1 with TRBJ1-4; perhaps TRBD1 as D (5 bases). V lost 0 bases to trimming and J lost 2 bases, with 13 bases between them. There are 16 residues in the CDR3. Germline CDR1 is SQVTM and CDR2 is ANQGSEA.